The sequence of this T cell receptor (beta chain) was determined in a study of response to subunit inactivated influenza vaccine (dated by TCRdb to about 2018). A note on the overall study: Deep quantitative T cell receptor repertoire profiling was used in the study to track responses to a trivalent subunit inactivated influenza vaccine. The paper's findings and limits, for the study overall: The authors suggested that each seasonal influenza vaccination may recruit only a limited number of new T cells.

The library was obtained by RT-PCR. This sample was sequenced with an Illumina HiSeq 2500. TCRdb trimmed public reads at Q25 via fastp, called clones via MiXCR and kept in-frame beta chains. Each entry is one CDR3 protein sequence, shown with its most common DNA and genes. The sample table contains some 640,000 distinct CDR3 sequences; only one count was recorded for over 11% of them. The ten top clones hold 6.5% to 8.5% of the sample. This clonotype appeared a few times. The specificity of this receptor is unknown. Base qualities are not recorded, but no much larger clone differs from it by a single base. The CDR3 starts with the cysteine, ends with the phenylalanine, and has 16 residues. The kept DNA is CDR3 alone, 48 bases in frame from the first base. Between the V and J ends, shortened by 3 bases and 6 bases respectively, the junction contains 17 bases.

This TCR derives from a man between 45 and 60 years old who received an inactivated influenza vaccine. Donor details come from another sample of the same person, matched by shared clones. Recombination joined TRBV12-3 or TRBV12-4 with TRBJ2-2; the D gene is possibly TRBD1 or TRBD2, each agreeing over 6 bases. The specimen comprised PBMCs from blood, sampled roughly 15 days before vaccination. The nucleotides are TGTGCCAGCAGTTTTAGGAGGGCAGGGGAGGCCGGGGAGCTGTTTTTT. Translated, this is CASSFRRAGEAGELFF.